These T cell receptor beta chains were read from a single sample in a study of radiation and T cells in renal cell carcinoma. Repertoires were generated with immunoSEQ multiplex PCR, while TCRdb's copy carries only in-frame clones and drops some. Among over 9,000 clones, about 66% were seen once, and the ten largest hold 13% to 15%. The material was tumor tissue, obtained from a patient whose treatment was nephrectomy without radiotherapy. The receptors shown here come from a man in his fifties or sixties with renal cell carcinoma. Each CDR3 is given with its conserved first and last residue. A D gene is named only where the DNA matches it firmly. Rows may omit the clone size; those that give it use once, few, many or a size class.

>TRBJ2-7|.|TRBV18|.
CASSPTEGAYEQYF
TGTGCCAGCTCACCAACGGAGGGGGCCTACGAGCAGTACTTC
>TRBJ1-2|.|TRBV7-9|.
CASSPTWGTDNYGYTF
TGTGCCAGCAGCCCCACATGGGGGACGGATAACTATGGCTACACCTTC
>TRBJ2-1|.|TRBV5-6|.
CASSPRLPHNEQFF
TGTGCCAGCAGCCCTCGACTTCCCCACAATGAGCAGTTCTTC
>TRBJ2-1|TRBD1|TRBV29-1|.
CSVERQGATYNEQFF
TGCAGCGTTGAGCGGCAGGGGGCGACCTACAATGAGCAGTTCTTC
>TRBJ2-1|TRBD2|TRBV18|once
CASSPGQASGNNEQFF
TGTGCCAGCTCACCAGGCCAGGCTAGCGGAAACAATGAGCAGTTCTTC
>TRBJ1-1|.|TRBV18|few
CASSPAFRNTEAFF
TGTGCCAGCTCACCAGCGTTTAGGAACACTGAAGCTTTCTTT
>TRBJ1-5|.|TRBV6-6|.
CASSYGAGDWQPQHF
TGTGCCAGCAGTTACGGGGCGGGGGATTGGCAGCCCCAGCATTTT
>TRBJ2-2|TRBD1|TRBV27|.
CASSSTYGTGANTGELFF
TGTGCCAGCAGTTCTACTTACGGGACAGGGGCCAACACCGGGGAGCTGTTTTTT
>TRBJ2-6|.|TRBV19|.
CASSLPTGKRADSGANVLTF
TGTGCCAGTAGTCTCCCGACAGGTAAAAGAGCGGACTCTGGGGCCAACGTCCTGACTTTC
>TRBJ2-7|.|TRBV11-3|.
CASSPDGYEQYF
TGTGCCAGCAGCCCGGACGGCTACGAGCAGTACTTC
>TRBJ1-2|.|TRBV12-5|.
CASGLPGEVYGYTF
TGTGCTAGTGGTTTGCCGGGGGAGGTCTATGGCTACACCTTC
>TRBJ2-7|.|TRBV6-5|.
CASSYSTWDQPYEQYF
TGTGCCAGCAGTTACTCTACCTGGGACCAGCCCTACGAGCAGTACTTC
>TRBJ2-1|TRBD2|TRBV6-4|.
CASSVLGGAVSYNEQFF
TGTGCCAGCAGTGTACTCGGGGGGGCCGTTTCCTACAATGAGCAGTTCTTC
>TRBJ1-1|.|TRBV14|few
CASSQGGTAAFF
TGTGCCAGCAGCCAAGGTGGGACGGCGGCTTTCTTT
>TRBJ2-1|TRBD2|TRBV5-1|medium-sized
CASGISSGGVNNEQFF
TGCGCCAGCGGTATTTCTAGCGGGGGAGTAAACAATGAGCAGTTCTTC
>TRBJ2-2|.|TRBV5-1|few
CASSLATATGELFF
TGCGCCAGCAGCTTGGCAACGGCCACCGGGGAGCTGTTTTTT
>TRBJ2-7|TRBD1|TRBV4-1|.
CASSQDYTGDYEQYF
TGCGCCAGCAGCCAAGATTATACAGGGGACTACGAGCAGTACTTC
>TRBJ2-7|TRBD1|TRBV15|few
CATSRDRGTGASEQYF
TGTGCCACCAGCAGAGATCGCGGGACAGGGGCCTCCGAGCAGTACTTC
>TRBJ2-7|TRBD2|TRBV5-4|.
CASSLPSGSSYEQYF
TGTGCCAGCAGCTTGCCTAGCGGTTCTTCCTACGAGCAGTACTTC
>TRBJ2-7|TRBD2|TRBV19|once
CASSAGGLAYYEQYF
TGTGCCAGTAGTGCCGGAGGACTAGCATACTACGAGCAGTACTTC
>TRBJ1-5|.|TRBV12-2|.
CASRLAQQLFGNQPQHF
TGTGCAAGTCGCTTAGCGCAACAGCTCTTTGGCAATCAGCCCCAGCATTTT
>TRBJ2-5|.|TRBV25-1|few
CAAQGTLRETQYF
TGTGCCGCGCAAGGGACTCTTCGAGAGACCCAGTACTTC
>TRBJ2-1|.|TRBV6-6|.
CASSYYGDHNEQFF
TGTGCCAGCAGTTACTACGGGGATCACAATGAGCAGTTCTTC
>TRBJ2-7|TRBD1|TRBV7-2|.
CASSLTGVEQYF
TGTGCCAGCAGCTTGACAGGGGTGGAGCAGTACTTC
>TRBJ2-3|TRBD2|TRBV2|.
CASSSSGSTDTQYF
TGTGCCAGCTCATCTAGCGGGAGCACAGATACGCAGTATTTT
>TRBJ1-2|TRBD1|TRBV4-3|.
CASPGTDPYGYTF
TGCGCCAGCCCCGGGACAGATCCGTATGGCTACACCTTC
>TRBJ2-7|TRBD1|TRBV5-6|medium-sized
CASSQDRAYEQYF
TGTGCCAGCAGCCAGGACAGGGCCTACGAGCAGTACTTC
>TRBJ2-1|TRBD2|TRBV18|.
CASSGGGIYNEQFF
TGTGCCAGCTCGGGCGGGGGGATCTACAATGAGCAGTTCTTC
>TRBJ2-3|TRBD2|TRBV5-1|.
CASSLAGEDTQYF
TGCGCCAGCTCACTAGCGGGGGAGGATACGCAGTATTTT
>TRBJ1-1|.|TRBV7-9|few
CASSSNPNTEAFF
TGTGCCAGCAGCTCAAACCCAAACACTGAAGCTTTCTTT
>TRBJ1-2|TRBD1|TRBV25-1|.
CASSEPGQGHYGYTF
TGTGCCAGCAGTGAACCCGGACAGGGGCACTATGGCTACACCTTC
>TRBJ1-4|.|TRBV11-1|.
CASSLGLDSATNEKLFF
TGTGCCAGCAGCTTAGGTCTGGACAGCGCAACTAATGAAAAACTGTTTTTT
>TRBJ2-2|.|TRBV5-5|.
CASSLWARRTGELFF
TGTGCCAGCAGCTTATGGGCCAGGCGGACCGGGGAGCTGTTTTTT
>TRBJ2-5|TRBD2|TRBV7-8|.
CASSLLAGEEETQYF
TGTGCCAGCAGCCTACTAGCGGGAGAGGAAGAGACCCAGTACTTC
>TRBJ2-2|TRBD1|TRBV5-4|.
CASSFPADRASELFF
TGTGCCAGCAGCTTCCCCGCCGACAGGGCCTCGGAGCTGTTTTTT
>TRBJ2-1|.|TRBV5-6|.
CASSFPTGGYNEQFF
TGTGCCAGCAGCTTCCCGACAGGCGGCTACAATGAGCAGTTCTTC
>TRBJ2-1|.|TRBV5-5|few
CASSTIAELSYNEQFF
TGTGCCAGCAGCACGATAGCGGAACTCTCCTACAATGAGCAGTTCTTC
>TRBJ2-1|TRBD2|TRBV29-1|.
CSVTGRGNSYNEQFF
TGCAGCGTCACGGGGCGGGGGAACTCCTACAATGAGCAGTTCTTC
>TRBJ2-3|.|TRBV4-2|.
CASSQQDGGDTQYF
TGTGCCAGCAGCCAACAAGATGGAGGGGATACGCAGTATTTT
>TRBJ2-7|TRBD2|TRBV4-2|.
CASSQVAGGPDEQYF
TGTGCCAGCAGCCAGGTAGCGGGAGGGCCGGACGAGCAGTACTTC
>TRBJ2-1|.|TRBV7-3|.
CASSPNVGEQFF
TGTGCCAGCAGCCCGAACGTGGGTGAGCAGTTCTTC
>TRBJ2-7|.|TRBV28|.
CASSPGDGYDEQYF
TGTGCCAGCAGCCCGGGTGACGGATACGACGAGCAGTACTTC
>TRBJ2-7|TRBD2|TRBV5-1|few
CASSLAGQRGKNEQYF
TGCGCCAGCAGCTTGGCCGGCCAGCGGGGAAAGAACGAGCAGTACTTC
>TRBJ1-3|TRBD1|TRBV5-4|.
CASSLRTGRNTIYF
TGTGCCAGCAGCCTCCGGACAGGGAGAAACACCATATATTTT
>TRBJ2-3|TRBD1|TRBV5-1|.
CASSFGTGSTDTQYF
TGCGCCAGCAGCTTCGGGACAGGAAGCACAGATACGCAGTATTTT
>TRBJ2-3|.|TRBV5-8|.
CASSPWGTGTDTQYF
TGTGCCAGCAGCCCCTGGGGGACGGGCACAGATACGCAGTATTTT
>TRBJ1-2|TRBD1|TRBV11-2|few
CASSPDRGRGYTF
TGTGCCAGCAGCCCGGACAGGGGGCGAGGCTACACCTTC
>TRBJ2-1|.|TRBV7-8|.
CASSSALAGVYNEQFF
TGTGCCAGCAGCTCTGCACTAGCTGGAGTCTACAATGAGCAGTTCTTC
>TRBJ1-4|.|TRBV6-1|.
CASRESWGDEKLFF
TGTGCCAGCAGGGAATCGTGGGGTGATGAAAAACTGTTTTTT
>TRBJ2-1|.|TRBV19|few
CASNPGTSTYNEQFF
TGTGCCAGCAATCCCGGGACGAGCACCTACAATGAGCAGTTCTTC
>TRBJ1-1|.|TRBV7-2|.
CASSPYLNTEAFF
TGTGCCAGCAGCCCCTACTTGAACACTGAAGCTTTCTTT
>TRBJ1-6|.|TRBV18|.
CASSRVGSNSPLHF
TGTGCCAGCTCAAGGGTAGGATCAAATTCACCCCTCCACTTT
>TRBJ2-3|.|TRBV9|.
CASSVEGVGDTQYF
TGTGCCAGCAGCGTAGAGGGGGTGGGAGATACGCAGTATTTT
>TRBJ2-5|.|TRBV21-1|.
CASSNRTEVETQYF
TGTGCCAGCAGCAATCGAACGGAGGTGGAGACCCAGTACTTC
>TRBJ1-2|.|TRBV18|.
CASSDLGPGRYGYTF
TGTGCCAGCTCAGACTTGGGGCCCGGACGGTATGGCTACACCTTC
>TRBJ1-2|TRBD1|TRBV4-2|.
CASSPGQGPNYGYTF
TGTGCCAGCAGCCCGGGACAGGGACCTAACTATGGCTACACCTTC
>TRBJ2-7|TRBD2|TRBV7-8|.
CASSLEGEGLASYEQYF
TGTGCCAGCAGCTTAGAAGGGGAGGGACTAGCGAGCTACGAGCAGTACTTC
>TRBJ2-1|TRBD2|TRBV19|.
CASSPGLAGGFGQFF
TGTGCCAGTAGTCCGGGACTAGCGGGAGGATTTGGGCAGTTCTTC